This T cell receptor beta chain originates from a study of CD8 T cells in ankylosing spondylitis. Study findings and constraints: About 8 highly homologous variants made up a TCR beta motif, and this motif appeared characteristic of ankylosing spondylitis blood.

Via MiXCR, TCRdb re-called the 5' RACE reads, giving one row per CDR3 protein. The sample contains around 540,000 distinct CDR3 sequences, 10% to 15% of which appear only once. As for this clonotype: Its specificity is unknown.

The germline V gene encodes CDR1 SNHLY and CDR2 FYNNEI. This CDR3 contains 14 residues. Trimming took 6 bases from V and 5 from J; bases not matched to a gene: 4. The clonotype originates from a male donor with ankylosing spondylitis. Sequenced: blood, either unsorted or a sorted T cell fraction (not recorded which). The J gene is TRBJ2-1, the V gene TRBV2; 10 bases agree with TRBD2. CDR3: CASRKREGNNEQFF. The CDR3 bases are TGTGCCAGCAGGAAGCGGGAGGGAAACAATGAGCAGTTCTTC.